These 22 T cell receptor beta chains were all obtained from the same sample, sequenced in a study of spatial heterogeneity in lung cancer. Via MiXCR, TCRdb re-called the 5' RACE reads, giving one row per CDR3 protein. The sample contains roughly 13,000 distinct CDR3 sequences, about 3.9% of which appear only once. Time point: sample taken at primary tumor resection. TCRs were sequenced from unsorted whole RNA of tumor, nontumor lung or PBMC. The sample consisted of PBMCs, taken at surgery. These receptors all stem from a male donor with early-stage non-small cell lung cancer.

In this sample, this clonotype turned up many times. Since it is a stray read in a library aimed at alpha chains, this beta chain has a size that is not meaningful. The V call is TRBV7-2, the J call TRBJ2-2, with 9 bases aligning to TRBD2. CDR3 length: 16 amino acids. J was trimmed by 6 bases and V by 4 bases; bases with no gene match: 9. Germline CDR1 and CDR2: SGHTA and FQGNSA. CDR3 in amino acids: CASSSYGLAGSGELFF. CDR3 bases: TGTGCCAGCAGCTCCTATGGGCTAGCGGGATCCGGGGAGCTGTTTTTT. The full variable domain, rest sourced from reference TRBV7-2 and TRBJ2-2, is GAGVSQSPSNKVTEKGKDVELRCDPISGHTALYWYRQSLGQGLEFLIYFQGNSAPDKSGLPSDRFSAERTGGSVSTLTIQRTQQEDSAVYLCASSSYGLAGSGELFFGEGSRLTVL.

This clonotype was detected only a few times. One end of the junction does not line up with germline, which may come from a read error. Since it is a stray read in a library aimed at alpha chains, this beta chain has a size that is not meaningful. The V call is TRBV5-6, the J call TRBJ2-5; D gene unclear. The CDR3 covers 12 residues. The V gene's germline CDR1 is SGHDT and CDR2 YYEEEE. The CDR3 reads CASSLVESLPLF. CDR3 sequence (DNA): TGTGCCAGCAGCTTGGTCGAGTCCCTTCCCCTCTTC.

This clonotype was counted ten times or more. Since it is a stray read in a library aimed at alpha chains, this beta chain has a size that is not meaningful. V gene TRBV2 combines with J gene TRBJ2-2; D is unresolved. The V gene lost 6 bases and the J gene lost 9 bases, with 11 bases spanning the gap. This CDR3 has 12 amino acids. Germline V gene lookup returns CDR1 SNHLY and CDR2 FYNNEI. CDR3 sequence reads: CASSTYIRELFF. As DNA, the CDR3 is TGTGCCAGCAGCACCTATATCCGGGAGCTGTTTTTT.

This clonotype showed up many times. Because the library targeted alpha chains, this beta chain is an off-target read whose size means little. The chain links TRBV11-2 to TRBJ1-4, with 7 bases that match TRBD1. The CDR3 consists of 14 residues. Trimming took 3 bases from V and 6 from J; bases not matched to a gene: 4. CDR1 SGHAT and CDR2 FQNNGV come from the germline V gene. Here the CDR3 DNA reads TGTGCCAGCAGCTTCCAGGGGGGGGATGAAAAACTGTTTTTT. Amino acid sequence: CASSFQGGDEKLFF.

This clonotype was recorded at least ten times. A library prepared for alpha chains yielded this beta chain as an off-target read; its size is of little meaning. The rearrangement joins TRBV6-2 or TRBV6-3 to TRBJ2-6; the D gene is possibly TRBD2 (6 bases). Deletions cut 4 bases from V and 2 bases from J, with 12 bases between. The CDR3 sequence is 16 residues long. Germline CDR1 is MNHEY and CDR2 is SVGEGT. The CDR3 sequence is CASSLAVSAGANVLTF. The CDR3 DNA reads TGTGCCAGCAGTTTAGCGGTATCCGCTGGGGCCAACGTCCTGACTTTC.

This clonotype was picked up many times. In a library made to pick up alpha chains, this beta chain is a stray read with a size that means little. The V gene is TRBV18, the J gene TRBJ2-7; 12 nucleotides align to TRBD1. Trimming at V came to 3 bases and at J to 2 bases, leaving 2 bases not matched to a gene. This CDR3 is 15 amino acids long. Germline values: CDR1 KGHSH, CDR2 LQKENI. CDR3 in amino acids: CASSPGTGGPYEQYF. CDR3 coding DNA: TGTGCCAGCTCACCCGGGACAGGGGGCCCCTACGAGCAGTACTTC.

This clonotype was picked up many times. A library made for alpha chains picked up this beta chain off target, so its size means little. The rearrangement joins TRBV6-1 to TRBJ1-1; D uncertain. This CDR3 has 14 amino acids. Trimming took off 7 bases at V and 3 bases at J, with 15 bases between the two ends. The V gene's germline CDR1 is MNHNS and CDR2 SASEGT. The CDR3 region is CASTPWHSDTEAFF. CDR3 DNA sequence: TGTGCCAGCACCCCGTGGCACTCCGACACTGAAGCTTTCTTT.

This clonotype appeared many times. This beta chain is an unintended read in a library built for alpha chains; its size means little. The V and J genes are TRBV20-1 and TRBJ2-7, with a possible D match to TRBD1 (6 bases). The CDR3 is 15 residues long. The germline V gene has CDR1 DFQATT and CDR2 SNEGSKA (reference sequence). The V end lost 4 bases, the J end lost 3 bases, and 19 bases lay between the germline ends. The CDR3 bases are TGCAGTGCTACCGTGGACAGCTCTAGGTACTACGAGCAGTACTTC. Translating it yields CSATVDSSRYYEQYF.

This clonotype was detected many times. Little can be read into the size of this beta chain, an off-target read in a library designed for alpha chains. The chain recombines TRBV9 with TRBJ2-1, with D unresolved. CDR3 length: 16 residues. Deletions cut 4 bases from V and 2 bases from J, with 16 bases between. Germline CDR1 and CDR2: SGDLS and YYNGEE. The DNA of the CDR3 is TGTGCCAGCAGCCCACGACTCCGCGGAACCTACAATGAGCAGTTCTTC. This encodes CASSPRLRGTYNEQFF.

At least ten counts were recorded for this clonotype. Found in a library prepared for alpha chains, this beta chain is an off-target read, and its abundance has little meaning. The CDR3 coding sequence is TGCGCCAGCAGCCCGGACGGTTCTAATGAAAAACTGTTTTTT. Translated: CASSPDGSNEKLFF. The rearrangement uses TRBV5-1 and TRBJ1-4; D unclear. This CDR3 spans 14 amino acids. Trimming took 4 bases from V and 3 from J, leaving 10 bases between them. Germline-derived CDR1 and CDR2 are SGHRS and YFSETQ.

The sample holds many counts of this clonotype. Being off target in a library aimed at alpha chains, this beta chain has a size of little meaning. The chain recombines TRBV6-5 with TRBJ2-7; 9 bases agree with TRBD2. The CDR3 runs 14 residues. Trimming took 7 bases from V and 4 from J; bases not matched to a gene: 8. In germline, CDR1 is MNHEY, CDR2 SVGAGI. CDR3 region: CASKPGLATYEQYF. DNA for the CDR3: TGTGCCAGCAAGCCGGGACTAGCAACATACGAGCAGTACTTC.

Notes on this clonotype: One base away lies a much larger clone, so this may be a sequencing read error. A library prepared for alpha chains yielded this beta chain as an off-target read; its size is of little meaning. This chain links TRBV11-1 with TRBJ2-5; D is uncertain. The CDR3 sequence is 11 residues long. CDR1 and CDR2 (germline): SGHAT, FQDESV (reference sequence). In nucleotides, the CDR3 is TGTGCCAGCGGCTTTGGAGAGACCCAGTACTTC. It specifies CASGFGETQYF. Full variable domain (rest looked up from reference TRBV11-1 and TRBJ2-5): EAEVAQSPRYKITEKSQAVAFWCDPISGHATLYWYRQILGQGPELLVQFQDESVVDDSQLPKDRFSAERLKGVDSTLKIQPAELGDSAMYLCASGFGETQYFGPGTRLLVL.

This clonotype was found many times. The size of this beta chain means little, since it is a stray read in a library made for alpha chains. The chain couples TRBV9 to TRBJ2-5; D remains ambiguous. Trimming shortened V by 1 base and J by 7 bases, and 11 bases separated the two germline ends. This CDR3 region has 13 residues. Germline CDR1 and CDR2: SGDLS and YYNGEE. The CDR3 sequence is CASSVRPAGTQYF. The CDR3, as DNA: TGTGCCAGCAGCGTACGGCCAGCCGGGACCCAGTACTTC.

This clonotype was detected ten times or more. The library was built for alpha chains, so this beta chain is an off-target read and its size means little. The V gene is TRBV5-8, the J gene TRBJ2-7, with 8 bases identical to TRBD2. Trimming took 4 bases from V and 1 from J; bases not matched to a gene: 4. This CDR3 contains 14 residues. Germline assignment: CDR1 SGHTS and CDR2 YDEGEE. CDR3 amino acids: CASSPTSGSYEQYF. CDR3 DNA: TGTGCCAGCAGCCCCACTAGCGGTTCCTACGAGCAGTACTTC.

The sample holds one count of this clonotype. A much larger clone is a single base away; this may be a read error. The library was prepared for alpha chains; this beta chain is a stray read, so its frequency means little. CDR3: CASSFLDTQYF. CDR3 sequence (DNA): TGTGCCAGCAGTTTTTTAGATACGCAGTATTTT. The chain links TRBV12-3 or TRBV12-4 to TRBJ2-3; D gene uncertain. The length of the CDR3 is 11 residues. Trimming left V 3 bases short and J 5 bases short, with 3 bases between.

A note on this clonotype: This beta chain was picked up by a library intended for alpha chains and is off target, so its count carries little meaning. The chain is built from TRBV10-1 and TRBJ1-5, with a possible D match to TRBD1 (5 bases). From germline, CDR1 is WNHNN and CDR2 SYGVQD (reference sequence). The CDR3 is 13 residues long. V was cut by 5 bases and J by 3 bases, with 8 bases left in between. The CDR3 here is CASSQGLNQPQHF. The CDR3 region has the DNA TGCGCCAGCAGTCAGGGTCTCAATCAGCCCCAGCATTTT.

This clonotype came up many times. A library prepared for alpha chains yielded this beta chain as an off-target read; its size is of little meaning. The chain couples TRBV6-4 to TRBJ2-7; D is perhaps TRBD1 (6 bases). V dropped 10 bases and J dropped 3 bases, with 16 bases sitting between them. This CDR3 comprises 13 residues. Germline-derived CDR1 and CDR2 are MRHNA and SNTAGT. Written as DNA, the CDR3 is TGTGCCACATACAGGGAATTGTTCTACGAGCAGTACTTC. Its protein product is CATYRELFYEQYF.

Ten or more counts support this clonotype. This beta chain slipped into a library made for alpha chains as a stray read, so its size is not meaningful. This rearrangement joins TRBV7-2 to TRBJ1-5; possible D gene TRBD1, 5 bases. The CDR3 sequence is 13 residues long. Germline CDR1 is SGHTA and CDR2 is FQGNSA. Trimming stripped 1 base from V and 6 bases from J, with 7 bases between. CDR3 protein: CASSLGRAQPQHF. DNA for the CDR3: TGTGCCAGCAGCTTAGGCAGGGCTCAGCCCCAGCATTTT.

This clonotype was observed at least ten times. The library was built for alpha chains, so this beta chain is an off-target read and its size means little. The chain links TRBV6-1 to TRBJ2-2, with D perhaps TRBD1 (6 bases). CDR1 MNHNS and CDR2 SASEGT come from the germline V gene. This CDR3 region has 15 residues. Trimming cost V 2 bases and J 1 base, with 8 bases left between them. This CDR3 is CASSERGQNTGELFF. The CDR3 nucleotides read TGTGCCAGCAGTGAAAGGGGACAGAACACCGGGGAGCTGTTTTTT.

About this clonotype: This beta chain was picked up by a library intended for alpha chains and is off target, so its count carries little meaning. V is TRBV7-9 and J is TRBJ2-2, with TRBD2 identical over 8 bases. The CDR3 is 15 residues long. CDR1 is SEHNR and CDR2 is FQNEAQ in the germline V gene (reference sequence). V was clipped by 1 base and J by 7 bases; unmatched bases: 5. CDR3 residues: CASSLEGTSRGELFF. CDR3 in DNA: TGTGCCAGCAGCTTAGAGGGGACTAGTCGCGGGGAGCTGTTTTTT.

This clonotype was observed at least ten times. Little can be read into the size of this beta chain, an off-target read in a library designed for alpha chains. The chain recombines TRBV5-1 with TRBJ2-5; no reliable D call. The V gene lost 2 bases and the J gene lost 5 bases, with 16 bases spanning the gap. Germline V CDR1 and CDR2: SGHRS, YFSETQ. This CDR3 spans 15 amino acids. CDR3 sequence: CASSFDGRRGETQYF. In nucleotides, the CDR3 is TGCGCCAGCAGCTTCGACGGACGGAGAGGCGAGACCCAGTACTTC.

This clonotype was seen many times. This beta chain turned up in a library designed for alpha chains; as an off-target read, its abundance says little. The CDR3 region has the DNA TGTGCCAGCAGCCGAAACAGTGGTAGGACCGGGGAGCTGTTTTTT. It is translated as CASSRNSGRTGELFF. The chain has TRBV14 and TRBJ2-2, with D unclear. V was pared by 4 bases and J by 5 bases, with 14 bases between. Germline assignment: CDR1 SGHDN and CDR2 FVKESK. This CDR3 is built from 15 residues.